This T cell receptor (beta chain) was documented in a study of blood T cell repertoires in COVID-19. Background on the study: The United States, Italy and Spain supplied acute and convalescent COVID-19 samples. PBMCs, B-cell-depleted T cells, or T cells provided the cDNA or gDNA that made up the material.

Authors' data handling: Reference gene primer amplification in the assay estimated nucleated cell counts. Profiled with immunoSEQ multiplex PCR; TCRdb holds only in-frame clones, not every one. V, J and clone size are taken as reported in that table, and D and trimming were inferred from the DNA itself. The table shows 310,000 or so clones, with about nine tenths occurring only once. The J segment lost 3 bases and the V segment lost 4 bases, leaving 6 bases of the junction unmatched. The germline gives CDR1 SNHLY, CDR2 FYNNEI. The CDR3 spans 15 residues. This receptor was obtained from a man in his fifties with active or convalescent COVID-19. The chain links TRBV2 to TRBJ1-2; 9 bases agree with TRBD1. The specimen was peripheral blood. The CDR3 sequence is CASSGGQGFYYGYTF. The CDR3 region has the DNA TGTGCCAGCAGTGGGGGACAGGGTTTCTACTATGGCTACACCTTC. The variable domain in full, completed from reference TRBV2 and TRBJ1-2, reads EPEVTQTPSHQVTQMGQEVILRCVPISNHLYFYWYRQILGQKVEFLVSFYNNEISEKSEIFDDQFSVERPDGSNFTLKIRSTKLEDSAMYFCASSGGQGFYYGYTFGSGTRLTVV.